The 15 T cell receptor beta chains presented below share a single source sample, sequenced in a study of CD8+ T cells in alopecia areata. TCR sequencing used cDNA made by reverse transcription of extracted RNA. Profiled with immunoSEQ multiplex PCR; TCRdb holds only in-frame clones, not every one. The data show 120,000 to 150,000 clones, with 40% to 50% seen just once and about 6.4% held by the top ten. Sequencing input: CD4+ T cells sorted from blood. Every receptor here comes from a human donor with alopecia areata.

The chain employs TRBV2 and TRBJ2-1; D ambiguous. There are 14 residues in the CDR3. V gave up 6 bases and J gave up 5 bases, with 14 bases separating them. CDR1 is SNHLY, CDR2 FYNNEI, per germline. CDR3 nucleotide sequence: TGTGCCAGCAGGGGTCAGGCTGGTGACAATGAGCAGTTCTTC. It translates to CASRGQAGDNEQFF.

This clone has a handful of counts. The rearrangement joins TRBV5-4 to TRBJ2-1; TRBD1 aligns across 11 bases. The CDR3 extends over 16 amino acids. Trimming cost V 4 bases and J 6 bases; bases outside gene matches: 9. Per germline, CDR1 SGHNT and CDR2 YYREEE (reference sequence). In DNA form, the CDR3 reads TGTGCCAGCAGCCAAGCTGGGACAGGGGGTACCAATGAGCAGTTCTTC. This gives the protein CASSQAGTGGTNEQFF.

This clone has more than one count but fewer than ten. The J gene is TRBJ2-5, the V gene TRBV7-2, with 12 bases lining up with TRBD2. V was pared by 3 bases and J by 5 bases, with 7 bases of the junction left unmatched. Germline V gene data show CDR1 as SGHTA and CDR2 as FQGNSA. The CDR3 has 16 amino acids. The CDR3 region is CASSFRRLAGAETQYF. In DNA, the CDR3 is TGTGCCAGCAGCTTCCGCCGACTAGCGGGAGCGGAGACCCAGTACTTC.

This clone was detected a few times. V is TRBV29-1 and J is TRBJ2-5; maybe TRBD2 (6 bases). CDR3 length equals 13 residues. Germline values: CDR1 SQVTM, CDR2 ANQGSEA. The ends were cut back, 6 bases at V and 5 bases at J, with 16 bases in the middle. The CDR3 sequence is CSVAGTGVETQYF. DNA for the CDR3: TGCAGCGTCGCCGGGACTGGCGTTGAGACCCAGTACTTC.

The rearrangement joins TRBV5-6 to TRBJ2-5; 7 bases map to TRBD2. This CDR3 comprises 13 residues. The V gene's germline CDR1 is SGHDT and CDR2 YYEEEE. V gave up 2 bases and J gave up 5 bases; unmatched junction bases: 3. Here the CDR3 DNA reads TGTGCCAGCAGCTTCCCCGGGGGGGAGACCCAGTACTTC. It encodes CASSFPGGETQYF.

The genes are TRBV30 and TRBJ2-6, with D possibly being TRBD1 or TRBD2 (5 bases each). Germline V gene data show CDR1 as GTSNPN and CDR2 as SVGIG (reference sequence). The V end lost 8 bases, the J end lost 0 bases, and 14 bases lay between the germline ends. This CDR3 contains 15 residues. CDR3 region: CAAPGPHSGANVLTF. The DNA of the CDR3 is TGTGCCGCTCCGGGACCGCACTCTGGGGCCAACGTCCTGACTTTC.

This clone was seen a handful of times. This sequence joins TRBV19 and TRBJ2-1; D is unclear. The germline V gene encodes CDR1 LNHDA and CDR2 SQIVND (reference sequence). V was cut by 5 bases and J by 6 bases, with 11 bases left in between. The CDR3 contains 13 residues. Here the CDR3 DNA reads TGTGCCAGTAGTTGGTCCGGGCGCAATGAGCAGTTCTTC. Translation gives CASSWSGRNEQFF.

The rearrangement links TRBV18 to TRBJ2-3; unclear D gene. This CDR3 has 13 residues. The V gene's germline CDR1 is KGHSH and CDR2 LQKENI. Trimming shortened V by 3 bases and J by 5 bases, and 9 bases separated the two germline ends. The CDR3 sequence is CASSPESGDTQYF. CDR3 coding DNA: TGTGCCAGCTCACCTGAAAGTGGAGATACGCAGTATTTT.

This chain joins TRBV6-6 and TRBJ2-1; D is perhaps TRBD2 (6 bases). The CDR3 runs 13 residues. Trimming took off 2 bases at V and 8 bases at J, with 10 bases between the two ends. From germline, CDR1 is MNHNY and CDR2 SVGAGI (reference sequence). The CDR3 nucleotides read TGTGCCAGCAGTTACCTAACTAGCTATGAGCAGTTCTTC. Its translation: CASSYLTSYEQFF.

This clone appeared a few times. The chain joins TRBV7-9 to TRBJ1-2; no reliable D call. The CDR3 sequence is 12 residues long. Germline CDR1 SEHNR, CDR2 FQNEAQ (reference sequence). The ends were cut back, 5 bases at V and 7 bases at J, with 11 bases in the middle. The CDR3 loop reads CASSRTLAGYTF. The CDR3 DNA reads TGTGCCAGCAGCCGTACATTGGCTGGCTACACCTTC.

This clone appeared once. V is TRBV30 and J is TRBJ2-1; 11 nucleotides match TRBD2. The CDR3 runs 13 residues. Germline assignment: CDR1 GTSNPN and CDR2 SVGIG (reference sequence). V was clipped by 3 bases and J by 9 bases; unmatched bases: 4. CDR3 amino acids: CAWRLAGVTEQFF. The CDR3 DNA follows: TGTGCCTGGAGACTAGCGGGAGTCACTGAGCAGTTCTTC.

The rearrangement joins TRBV30 to TRBJ1-3; D unresolved. The V and J ends lost 1 base and 8 bases respectively, with 12 bases between them. This CDR3 is 13 amino acids long. Germline CDR1 GTSNPN, CDR2 SVGIG (reference sequence). The CDR3 sequence is CAWSGYGLHTIYF. CDR3 coding DNA: TGTGCCTGGAGTGGGTACGGGTTACACACCATATATTTT.

This clone turned up a few times. The genes are TRBV9 and TRBJ2-7, with 8 bases aligning to TRBD2. CDR1 and CDR2 from the germline V gene are SGDLS and YYNGEE. Trimming cost V 0 bases and J 7 bases; bases outside gene matches: 6. This CDR3 is built from 14 residues. The CDR3 DNA follows: TGTGCCAGCAGCGTAGCCGGGAGGGCCGGTGAGCAGTACTTC. Translated, it gives CASSVAGRAGEQYF.

The chain carries TRBV28 and TRBJ1-2; D perhaps matches TRBD1 (6 bases). The CDR3 loop spans 15 amino acids. Germline values: CDR1 MDHEN, CDR2 SYDVKM. The V and J ends lost 7 bases and 4 bases respectively, with 19 bases between them. CDR3 sequence (DNA): TGTGCCAGCACCTCCATCCAGGGGAAGAGCTATGGCTACACCTTC. Translation: CASTSIQGKSYGYTF.

A few counts support this clone. This chain joins TRBV5-4 and TRBJ1-2; D is ambiguous. V lost 3 bases to trimming and J lost 4 bases, with 13 bases between them. Germline V CDR1 and CDR2: SGHNT, YYREEE (reference sequence). CDR3 length: 14 amino acids. For the CDR3, the DNA is TGTGCCAGCAGCTCCCCTGCGGGGTTCTATGGCTACACCTTC. The encoded protein is CASSSPAGFYGYTF.